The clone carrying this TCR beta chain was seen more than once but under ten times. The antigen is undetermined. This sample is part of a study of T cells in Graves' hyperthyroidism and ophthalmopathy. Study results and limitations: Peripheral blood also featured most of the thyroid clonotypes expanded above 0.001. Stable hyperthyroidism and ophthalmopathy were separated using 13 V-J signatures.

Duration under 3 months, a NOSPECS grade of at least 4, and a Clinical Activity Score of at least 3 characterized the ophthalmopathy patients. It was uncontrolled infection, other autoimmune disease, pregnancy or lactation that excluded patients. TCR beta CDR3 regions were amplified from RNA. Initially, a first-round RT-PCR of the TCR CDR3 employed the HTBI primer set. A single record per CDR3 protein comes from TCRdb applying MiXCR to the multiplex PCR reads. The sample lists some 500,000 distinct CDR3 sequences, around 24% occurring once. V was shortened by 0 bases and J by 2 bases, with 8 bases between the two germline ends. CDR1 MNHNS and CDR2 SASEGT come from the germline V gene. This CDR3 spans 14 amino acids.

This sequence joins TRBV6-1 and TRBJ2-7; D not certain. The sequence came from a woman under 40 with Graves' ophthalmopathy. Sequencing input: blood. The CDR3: CASSEAERTYEQYF. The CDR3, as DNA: TGTGCCAGCAGTGAAGCGGAACGGACCTACGAGCAGTACTTC.